These 15 T cell receptor beta chains originate from one sample sequenced in a study of shared clonotypes between healthy human individuals. Assay: immunoSEQ multiplex PCR; the TCRdb copy retains only in-frame clones and omits some. The sample shows under 1 million clones, 90% to 95% of them seen only once. Naive CD8 populations comprised CD45RO-negative cells positively selected for CCR7, excluding terminally differentiated effector memory CD45RA+ cells. The source material was naive CD8+ T cells sorted from blood. The receptors come from a man aged 25-45 years in good health.

The V and J genes are TRBV2 and TRBJ2-1; TRBD2 aligns across 9 bases. CDR3 length: 15 residues. CDR1 and CDR2 from the germline V gene are SNHLY and FYNNEI. J lost 4 bases, V lost 8 bases, and 9 bases had no gene match. The CDR3 DNA reads TGTGCCAGCTTCTCGACTAGCGGAGTTTACAATGAGCAGTTCTTC. Encoded protein: CASFSTSGVYNEQFF.

The V and J genes are TRBV30 and TRBJ2-2, with D unresolved. The CDR3 extends over 14 amino acids. Germline CDR1 is GTSNPN and CDR2 is SVGIG (reference sequence). Trimming left V 5 bases short and J 3 bases short, with 13 bases between. The CDR3 DNA reads as TGTGCCTGGGGTCTAGGGTACGACACCGGGGAGCTGTTTTTT. This translates into CAWGLGYDTGELFF.

CDR3 DNA sequence: TGCGCCAGCAGCTTGGTTGGTTTAGATACGCAGTATTTT. Protein product: CASSLVGLDTQYF. The chain carries TRBV5-1 and TRBJ2-3, with D hard to call. Germline lookup yields CDR1 SGHRS and CDR2 YFSETQ. This CDR3 contains 13 residues. Trimming shortened V by 0 bases and J by 5 bases, and 7 bases separated the two germline ends.

This clone was seen a single time. The junction and the germline gene differ at one end; a read error may be behind it. The V and J genes are TRBV9 and TRBJ1-2; D might be TRBD1 (5 bases). The CDR3 covers 9 residues. Germline CDR1 is SGDLS and CDR2 is YYNGEE. This chain's CDR3 is CASSPGGAF. CDR3 DNA: TGTGCCAGCAGCCCGGGGGGGGCCTTC.

The CDR3: CASSPLAGGSNEQFF. The CDR3 DNA reads as TGTGCCAGCAGCCCCTTGGCGGGAGGAAGCAATGAGCAGTTCTTC. The chain employs TRBV6-6 and TRBJ2-1, with TRBD2 matching 8 bases. The CDR3 is 15 residues long. Germline V gene lookup returns CDR1 MNHNY and CDR2 SVGAGI (reference sequence). The ends lost 6 bases at V and 6 bases at J; junction bases unmatched: 10.

This clone was picked up one time. J is TRBJ2-1 and V is TRBV7-2; 8 bases agree with TRBD2. With 1 base clipped from V and 1 base from J, the junction kept 3 bases outside the gene matches. Germline CDR1 and CDR2: SGHTA and FQGNSA. This CDR3 comprises 16 residues. CDR3 DNA sequence: TGTGCCAGCAGCTTAGTTAGCGGGAATTCCTACAATGAGCAGTTCTTC. Its protein product is CASSLVSGNSYNEQFF.

CDR3 in amino acids: CASSLVLRVGDTQYF. DNA of the CDR3: TGTGCCAGCAGTTTGGTTCTCAGGGTAGGAGATACGCAGTATTTT. The chain carries TRBV27 and TRBJ2-3; D is possibly TRBD1 (5 bases). The CDR3 totals 15 residues. CDR1 is MNHEY and CDR2 is SMNVEV in the germline V gene (reference sequence). V was clipped by 3 bases and J by 5 bases, with 15 bases between them.

This sequence joins TRBV7-3 and TRBJ2-1, with D perhaps assigned TRBD1 or TRBD2 (6 bases each). Per germline, CDR1 SGHTA and CDR2 FQGTGA. The germline V and J ends were trimmed by 6 bases and 13 bases, with 19 bases remaining between them. The CDR3 consists of 13 residues. CDR3 in amino acids: CASSSGVGGTQFF. Written as DNA, the CDR3 is TGTGCCAGCAGTTCAGGGGTCGGCGGGACACAGTTCTTC.

The chain uses TRBV7-9 and TRBJ2-5; TRBD1 might be the D (5 bases). The length of the CDR3 is 14 residues. Per germline, CDR1 SEHNR and CDR2 FQNEAQ (reference sequence). With 2 bases removed from V and 4 bases from J, the gap between germline ends came to 11 bases. Written as DNA, the CDR3 is TGTGCCAGCAGCTTATCCGCAGGGCTAGAGACCCAGTACTTC. Protein sequence: CASSLSAGLETQYF.

The genes are TRBV9 and TRBJ2-5; D is possibly TRBD2 (5 bases). Germline CDR1 is SGDLS and CDR2 is YYNGEE. The V end was cut by 2 bases, the J end by 3 bases, with 14 bases between. The CDR3 runs to 15 residues. CDR3 loop: CASSVTGWKEETQYF. DNA for the CDR3: TGTGCCAGCAGCGTTACGGGGTGGAAGGAAGAGACCCAGTACTTC. The variable domain in full, completed from reference TRBV9 and TRBJ2-5, reads DSGVTQTPKHLITATGQRVTLRCSPRSGDLSVYWYQQSLDQGLQFLIQYYNGEERAKGNILERFSAQQFPDLHSELNLSSLELGDSALYFCASSVTGWKEETQYFGPGTRLLVL.

This chain links TRBV2 with TRBJ1-2; D possibly corresponds to TRBD1 (6 bases). Trimming left V 7 bases short and J 4 bases short, with 16 bases between. The V gene's germline CDR1 is SNHLY and CDR2 FYNNEI. The CDR3 loop spans 14 amino acids. The CDR3 sequence: CASTPDRVIYGYTF. The DNA for the CDR3 is TGTGCCAGCACCCCGGACAGAGTTATCTATGGCTACACCTTC.

The chain links TRBV7-9 to TRBJ2-1; D possibly corresponds to TRBD2 (6 bases). The CDR3 extends over 18 amino acids. The germline V gene encodes CDR1 SEHNR and CDR2 FQNEAQ (reference sequence). The germline V and J ends were trimmed by 5 bases and 5 bases, with 25 bases remaining between them. Here the CDR3 reads CASSPTSLGYSLNNEQFF. For the CDR3, the DNA is TGTGCCAGCAGCCCGACTAGTCTTGGTTATTCACTCAACAATGAGCAGTTCTTC.

The chain employs TRBV27 and TRBJ2-3; D is perhaps TRBD2 (6 bases). CDR3 length equals 17 residues. Germline CDR1 MNHEY, CDR2 SMNVEV (reference sequence). V shed 5 bases and J shed 0 bases, with 18 bases lying between them. CDR3 coding DNA: TGTGCCAGCAGTACCCTTCAGACTAGGAGGAGCACAGATACGCAGTATTTT. Its translation: CASSTLQTRRSTDTQYF.

The J gene is TRBJ2-7, the V gene TRBV5-5, with TRBD1 matching over 9 bases. The CDR3 is 14 residues long. With 4 bases clipped from V and 5 bases from J, the junction kept 7 bases outside the gene matches. From germline, CDR1 is SGHKS and CDR2 YYEKEE (reference sequence). CDR3 protein: CASSPGQGIDEQYF. The CDR3 DNA follows: TGTGCCAGCAGCCCGGGACAGGGTATCGACGAGCAGTACTTC.

The CDR3 region is CASSPDWTGYEQYF. CDR3 DNA: TGTGCCAGCAGCCCGGATTGGACGGGCTACGAGCAGTACTTC. V and J are TRBV7-9 and TRBJ2-7; D not certain. The CDR3 loop spans 14 amino acids. The germline CDR1 and CDR2 sequences are SEHNR and FQNEAQ (reference sequence). Trimming cost V 5 bases and J 3 bases, with 14 bases left between them.